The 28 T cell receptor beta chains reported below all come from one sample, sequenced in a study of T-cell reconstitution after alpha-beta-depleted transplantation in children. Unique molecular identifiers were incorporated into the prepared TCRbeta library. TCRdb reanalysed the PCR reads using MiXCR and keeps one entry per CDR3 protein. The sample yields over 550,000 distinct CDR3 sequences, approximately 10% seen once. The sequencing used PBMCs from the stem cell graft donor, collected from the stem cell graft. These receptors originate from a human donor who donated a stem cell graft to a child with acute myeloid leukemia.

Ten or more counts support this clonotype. CDR3 residues: CASSYRQPYEQYF. DNA of the CDR3: TGTGCCAGCAGTTACCGACAGCCGTACGAGCAGTACTTC. The chain carries TRBV6-5 and TRBJ2-7; maybe TRBD1 (5 bases). Germline assignment: CDR1 MNHEY and CDR2 SVGAGI. V lost 2 bases to trimming and J lost 4 bases, with 9 bases between them. This CDR3 region has 13 residues.

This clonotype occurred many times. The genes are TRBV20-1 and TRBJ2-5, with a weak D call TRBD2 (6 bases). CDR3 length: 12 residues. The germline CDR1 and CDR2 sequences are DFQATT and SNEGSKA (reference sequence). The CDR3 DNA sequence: TGCAGCCAGGAGGGCCGATGGGAGACCCAGTACTTC. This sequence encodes CSQEGRWETQYF.

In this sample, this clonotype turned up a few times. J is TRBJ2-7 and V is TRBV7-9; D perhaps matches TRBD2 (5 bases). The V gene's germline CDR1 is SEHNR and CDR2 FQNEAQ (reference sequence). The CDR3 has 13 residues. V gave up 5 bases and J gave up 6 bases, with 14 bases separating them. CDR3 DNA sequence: TGTGCCAGCAGCCCCCCTACTAGATCCGAGCAGTACTTC. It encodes CASSPPTRSEQYF. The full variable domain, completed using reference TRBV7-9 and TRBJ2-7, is DTGVSQNPRHKITKRGQNVTFRCDPISEHNRLYWYRQTLGQGPEFLTYFQNEAQLEKSRLLSDRFSAERPKGSFSTLEIQRTEQGDSAMYLCASSPPTRSEQYFGPGTRLTVT.

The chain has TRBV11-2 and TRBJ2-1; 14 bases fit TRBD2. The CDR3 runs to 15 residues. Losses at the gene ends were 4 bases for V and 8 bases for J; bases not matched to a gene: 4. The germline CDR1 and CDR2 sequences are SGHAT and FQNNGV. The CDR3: CASSSGLAGEDEQFF. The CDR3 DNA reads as TGTGCCAGCAGCTCGGGACTAGCGGGAGAGGATGAGCAGTTCTTC.

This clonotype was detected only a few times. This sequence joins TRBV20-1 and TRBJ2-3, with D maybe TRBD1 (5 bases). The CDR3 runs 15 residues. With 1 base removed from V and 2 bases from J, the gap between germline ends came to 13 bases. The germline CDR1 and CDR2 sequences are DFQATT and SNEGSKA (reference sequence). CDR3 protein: CSARVRGGITDTQYF. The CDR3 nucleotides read TGCAGTGCTAGAGTTAGGGGCGGAATCACAGATACGCAGTATTTT.

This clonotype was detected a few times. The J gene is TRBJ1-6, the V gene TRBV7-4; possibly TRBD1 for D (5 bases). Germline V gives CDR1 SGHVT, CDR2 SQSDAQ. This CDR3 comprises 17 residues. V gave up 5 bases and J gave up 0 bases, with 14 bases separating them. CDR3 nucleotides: TGTGCCAGCAGCAGTAAAAGACAGAGCTCCTATAATTCACCCCTCCACTTT. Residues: CASSSKRQSSYNSPLHF.

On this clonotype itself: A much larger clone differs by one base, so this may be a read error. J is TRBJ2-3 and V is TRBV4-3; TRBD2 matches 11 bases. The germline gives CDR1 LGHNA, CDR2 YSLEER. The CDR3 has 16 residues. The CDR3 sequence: CASSQGLAGGSDTQFF. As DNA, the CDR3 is TGCGCCAGCAGCCAAGGGCTAGCGGGAGGTTCAGATACGCAGTTTTTT.

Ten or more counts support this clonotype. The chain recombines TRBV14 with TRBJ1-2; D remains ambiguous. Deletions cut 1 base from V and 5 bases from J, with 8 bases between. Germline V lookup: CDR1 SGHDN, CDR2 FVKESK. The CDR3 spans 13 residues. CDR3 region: CASSQGWRYGYTF. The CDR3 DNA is TGTGCCAGCAGCCAAGGATGGCGTTATGGCTACACCTTC.

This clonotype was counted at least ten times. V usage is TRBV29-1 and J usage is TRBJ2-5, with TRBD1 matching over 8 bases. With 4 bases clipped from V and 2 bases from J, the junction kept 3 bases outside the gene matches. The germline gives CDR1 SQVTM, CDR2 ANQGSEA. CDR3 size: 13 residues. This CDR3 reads CSVGWTGQETQYF. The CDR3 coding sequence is TGCAGCGTTGGATGGACAGGGCAAGAGACCCAGTACTTC.

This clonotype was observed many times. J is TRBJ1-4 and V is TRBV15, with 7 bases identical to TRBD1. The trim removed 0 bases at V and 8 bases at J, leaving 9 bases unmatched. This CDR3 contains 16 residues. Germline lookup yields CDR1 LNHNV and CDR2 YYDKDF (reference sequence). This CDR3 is CATSRDLTGVREKLFF. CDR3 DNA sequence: TGTGCCACCAGCAGAGACCTAACAGGGGTTCGGGAAAAACTGTTTTTT.

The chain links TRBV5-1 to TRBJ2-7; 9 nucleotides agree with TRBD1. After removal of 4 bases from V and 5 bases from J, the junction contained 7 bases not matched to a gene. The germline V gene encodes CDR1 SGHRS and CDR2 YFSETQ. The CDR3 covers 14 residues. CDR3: CASSASGTGNEQYF. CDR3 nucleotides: TGCGCCAGCAGCGCCTCCGGGACAGGGAACGAGCAGTACTTC.

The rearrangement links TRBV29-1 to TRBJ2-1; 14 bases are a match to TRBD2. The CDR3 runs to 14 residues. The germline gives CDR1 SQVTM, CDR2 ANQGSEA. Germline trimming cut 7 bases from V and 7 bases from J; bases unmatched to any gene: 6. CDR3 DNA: TGCAGCGCTGGGACTAGCGGGAGTAGAAATGAGCAGTTCTTC. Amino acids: CSAGTSGSRNEQFF.

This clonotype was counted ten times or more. DNA of the CDR3: TGCAGTGCTGTCCGACAGGGGCAATCCTCTGGAAACACCATATATTTT. This sequence encodes CSAVRQGQSSGNTIYF. The rearrangement joins TRBV20-1 to TRBJ1-3; 8 nucleotides align to TRBD1. Germline V gives CDR1 DFQATT, CDR2 SNEGSKA (reference sequence). This CDR3 comprises 16 residues. J gave up 0 bases and V 5 bases, and 9 bases lay outside the gene matches.

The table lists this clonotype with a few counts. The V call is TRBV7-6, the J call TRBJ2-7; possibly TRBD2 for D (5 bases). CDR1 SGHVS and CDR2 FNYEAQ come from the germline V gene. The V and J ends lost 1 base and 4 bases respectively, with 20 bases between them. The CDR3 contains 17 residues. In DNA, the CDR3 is TGTGCCAGCAGCTTAGGTCTCGGGAAGGTGTCTTCTTACGAGCAGTACTTC. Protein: CASSLGLGKVSSYEQYF.

The CDR3 here is CSARDSGRTGDPEQYF. The CDR3 nucleotides read TGCAGTGCTAGAGATAGCGGGAGGACAGGGGACCCCGAGCAGTACTTC. The gene calls are TRBV20-1 and TRBJ2-7; TRBD2 might be the D (10 bases). The CDR3 is 16 residues long. Germline assignment: CDR1 DFQATT and CDR2 SNEGSKA (reference sequence). With 0 bases removed from V and 6 bases from J, the gap between germline ends came to 21 bases.

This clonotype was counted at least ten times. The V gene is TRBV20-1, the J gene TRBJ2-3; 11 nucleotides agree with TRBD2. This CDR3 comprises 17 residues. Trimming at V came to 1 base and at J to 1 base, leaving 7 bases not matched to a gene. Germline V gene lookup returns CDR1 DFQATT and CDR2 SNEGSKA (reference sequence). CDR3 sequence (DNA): TGCAGTGCTAGAGGAACTAGCGGGAGATCCGGCACAGATACGCAGTATTTT. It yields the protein CSARGTSGRSGTDTQYF.

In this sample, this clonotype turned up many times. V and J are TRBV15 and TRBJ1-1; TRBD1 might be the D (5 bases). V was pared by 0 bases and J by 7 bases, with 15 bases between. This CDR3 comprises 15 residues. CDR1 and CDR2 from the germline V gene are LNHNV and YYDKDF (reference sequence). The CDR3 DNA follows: TGTGCCACCAGCAGAGATGGGACCCCGGGTGGTGAAGCTTTCTTT. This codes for CATSRDGTPGGEAFF.

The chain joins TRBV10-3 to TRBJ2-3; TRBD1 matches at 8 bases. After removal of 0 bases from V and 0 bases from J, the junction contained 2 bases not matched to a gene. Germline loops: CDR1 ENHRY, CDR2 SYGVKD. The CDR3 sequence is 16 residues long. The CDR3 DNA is TGTGCCATCAGTGAGTCGCACAGGGGGAGCACAGATACGCAGTATTTT. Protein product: CAISESHRGSTDTQYF.

The CDR3 is CASSPFSGLNNEQFF. Written as DNA, the CDR3 is TGTGCCAGCAGCCCTTTTAGCGGGCTTAACAATGAGCAGTTCTTC. This chain connects TRBV12-3 or TRBV12-4 to TRBJ2-1; 7 bases map to TRBD2. The CDR3 runs 15 residues. V trimming: 6 bases; J trimming: 5 bases; junction bases outside the gene matches: 10.

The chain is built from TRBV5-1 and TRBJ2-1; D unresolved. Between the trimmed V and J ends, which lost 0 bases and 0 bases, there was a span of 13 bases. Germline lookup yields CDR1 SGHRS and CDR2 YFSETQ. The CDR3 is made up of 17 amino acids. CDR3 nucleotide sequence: TGCGCCAGCAGCTTGGAGCTGCTTCAGAGCTCCTACAATGAGCAGTTCTTC. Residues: CASSLELLQSSYNEQFF.

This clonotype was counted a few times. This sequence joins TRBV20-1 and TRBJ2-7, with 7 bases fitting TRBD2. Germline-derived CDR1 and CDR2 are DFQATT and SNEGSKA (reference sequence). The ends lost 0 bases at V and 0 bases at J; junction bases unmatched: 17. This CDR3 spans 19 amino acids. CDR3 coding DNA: TGCAGTGCTAGAGATGTGCAAGCGACTAGCTCTTACTCCTCCTACGAGCAGTACTTC. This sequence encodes CSARDVQATSSYSSYEQYF.

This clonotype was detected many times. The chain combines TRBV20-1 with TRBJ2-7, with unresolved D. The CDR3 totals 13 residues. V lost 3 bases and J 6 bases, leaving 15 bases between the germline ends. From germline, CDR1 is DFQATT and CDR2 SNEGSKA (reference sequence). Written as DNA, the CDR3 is TGCAGTGCTAGGCGTGACAACATCGCCGAGCAGTACTTC. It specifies CSARRDNIAEQYF.

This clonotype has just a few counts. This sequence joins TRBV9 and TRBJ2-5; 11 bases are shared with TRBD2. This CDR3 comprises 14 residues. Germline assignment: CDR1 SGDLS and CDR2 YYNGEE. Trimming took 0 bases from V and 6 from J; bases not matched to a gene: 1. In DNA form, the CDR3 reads TGTGCCAGCAGCGTAGGACTAGCGGGGAAGACCCAGTACTTC. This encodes CASSVGLAGKTQYF.

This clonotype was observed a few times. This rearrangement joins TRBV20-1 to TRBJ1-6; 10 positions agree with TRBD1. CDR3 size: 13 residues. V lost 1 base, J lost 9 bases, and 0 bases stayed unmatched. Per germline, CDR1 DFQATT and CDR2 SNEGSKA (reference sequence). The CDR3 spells CSARGDRGSPLHF. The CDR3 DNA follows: TGCAGTGCTAGAGGGGACAGGGGTTCACCCCTCCACTTT.

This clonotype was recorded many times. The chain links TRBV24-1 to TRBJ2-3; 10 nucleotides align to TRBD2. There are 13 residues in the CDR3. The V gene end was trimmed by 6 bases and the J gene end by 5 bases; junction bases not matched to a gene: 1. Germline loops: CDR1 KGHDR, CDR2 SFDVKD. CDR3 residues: CATSLAGVDTQYF. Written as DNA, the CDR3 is TGTGCCACCAGTCTAGCGGGAGTAGATACGCAGTATTTT.

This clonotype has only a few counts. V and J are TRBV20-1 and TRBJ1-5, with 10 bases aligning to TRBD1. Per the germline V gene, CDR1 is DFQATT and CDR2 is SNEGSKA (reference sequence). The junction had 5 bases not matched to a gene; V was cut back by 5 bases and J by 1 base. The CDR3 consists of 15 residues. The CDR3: CSALTGGGSNQPQHF. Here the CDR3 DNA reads TGCAGTGCTCTGACAGGGGGCGGGAGCAATCAGCCCCAGCATTTT.

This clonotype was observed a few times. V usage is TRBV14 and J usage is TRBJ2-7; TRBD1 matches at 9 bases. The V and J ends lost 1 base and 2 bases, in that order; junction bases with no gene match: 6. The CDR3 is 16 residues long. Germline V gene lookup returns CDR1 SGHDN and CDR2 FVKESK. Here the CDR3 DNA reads TGTGCCAGCAGCCAAGGCCGGGACAGGGCCACCTACGAGCAGTACTTC. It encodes CASSQGRDRATYEQYF.

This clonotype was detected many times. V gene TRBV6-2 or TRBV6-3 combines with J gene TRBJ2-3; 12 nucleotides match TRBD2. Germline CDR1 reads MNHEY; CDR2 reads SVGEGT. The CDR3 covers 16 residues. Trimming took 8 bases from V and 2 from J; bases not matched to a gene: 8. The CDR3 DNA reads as TGTGCCAGCCTTCGCCTAGCGGGAGGGTCCACAGATACGCAGTATTTT. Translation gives CASLRLAGGSTDTQYF.